This T cell receptor (beta chain) was identified in a study of cytomegalovirus exposure and HLA in healthy donors (dated 2017 in TCRdb). Study-level background: An earlier analysis of approximately 640 of the donors reported 250 to 350 Gb of sequence data and roughly 100 million unique TCR beta sequences from approximately 180 million T cells. All discovery cohort repertoires had been generated on a single sequencing platform. Class I and class II HLA loci were covered by the typing at four-digit resolution. Rather than using new phenotypic data, the later analysis identified candidate immune exposures from TCR beta sequences and from how often those sequences occurred across donors. Across approximately 400 genotyped donors of the cohort, an average of approximately 240,000 unique TCR beta nucleotide sequences per donor were sequenced, and roughly 17% of those sequences were non-productive. The study combined high-throughput TCR immunosequencing, statistical association of individual TCRs with disease status, and machine learning to predict cytomegalovirus infection status. A later genetic analysis took genome-wide SNP genotypes for about 55% of the roughly 670 donors and used that subset as a discovery cohort. The genetic ancestry cluster associated with self-reported Caucasian donors included 81% of the 300 to 400 genotyped donors. Besides the first cohort of some 670 subjects, a separate validation cohort made up of some 110 different subjects was used. The number of donors typed differed by locus, with about 629-630 for A, B, C, DRB1 and DQB1, around 560 for DQA1, approximately 580 for DPA1, and around 430 for DPB1. To study patterns of TCR occurrence, a later analysis re-analyzed previously published TCR beta repertoires from around 670 donors and added high-resolution HLA genotyping. In an earlier analysis of a few hundred of the donors, high-throughput TCR beta sequencing was used to judge whether each TCR beta V gene segment behaved as functional or pseudogenic. The study profiled the T cell repertoires of hundreds of subjects by immunosequencing and related them to cytomegalovirus serostatus. An early release covering around 630 HLA-typed donors comprised approximately 300 gigabases of sequencing data and 65 million to 100 million unique TCR sequences. The study aimed to test whether cataloging public T cell receptors could reveal signatures of past pathogen exposure. Donor age, sex, ethnicity and CMV serostatus were collected together with the repertoire data. Because of strong linkage in the cohort, five DR-DQ haplotypes were treated as single units for association and clustering.

The library was obtained by the immunoSEQ multiplex PCR assay. For the multiplex PCR, a mixture combining 60 forward primers for TCR Vbeta segments and 13 reverse primers for TCR Jbeta segments was used. Amplification of the CDR3 region of rearranged TCR beta genes was performed with a multiplex PCR assay on genomic DNA. Amplified TCR beta libraries were sequenced as 87-base-pair reads on the Illumina HiSeq System. The authors processed their data as follows. Across the roughly 640 repertoires, a later analysis counted tens of millions of unique TCR beta chains, some 11 million of which were shared by at least two donors. A nearest-neighbor algorithm error-corrected the raw reads and collapsed the reads into unique sequences, merging closely related sequences to remove PCR and sequencing errors. To assign V, D and J gene segments, CDR3 sequences were aligned to IMGT reference sequences. Each retained sequence needed at least a six-nucleotide match to both a V gene segment and a J gene segment. A rearrangement counted as productive if the CDR3 had no stop codons and remained in frame with V and J, and every other rearrangement counted as non-productive. CDR3 was defined according to IMGT convention as the region running from the second conserved V-encoded cysteine to the conserved J-encoded phenylalanine. In an earlier analysis of more than 550 of the donors, sequences lacking an unambiguous match to a single V gene segment were excluded. An earlier analysis of a few hundred of the donors classified V segments as functional when productive rearrangements were above 56.7% and as segregating when the standard deviation between donors was above 5%. A statistical classification framework was developed to diagnose cytomegalovirus status using the catalog of TCR beta chain sequences. In a later analysis, V and J genes were assigned by comparing TCR nucleotide sequences against IMGT/GENE-DB human TR gene sequences. The TCRdist pipeline was used in a later analysis to assign CDR3 sequences and most-parsimonious VDJ recombination scenarios. A later analysis defined each TCR beta chain by its CDR3 amino acid sequence plus V-gene family, and excluded reads lacking a unique V-gene family. To address suspected cross-contamination and a sequencing artifact, a later analysis removed approximately 590 highly shared, low-generation-probability nucleotide sequences. In a later analysis, a clonal expansion index was calculated for each public chain from normalized within-repertoire ranks of inferred template counts. In a later analysis, generation probabilities were computed with a VDJ recombination model fitted to out-of-frame rearrangements, and the resulting probabilities were checked against IGoR. Hypergeometric tests were used in a later analysis to score TCR-TCR, TCR-HLA and TCR-CMV co-occurrence, with a repertoire-size bias correction applied to the TCR pairs. To estimate false discovery rates, a later analysis permuted the HLA or CMV assignments 20 times. In a later analysis, co-occurring TCRs were grouped using DBSCAN, with TCRdist sequence similarity added in when clustering inside HLA-allele-positive subsets. For co-occurrence clustering, repertoires with fewer than 30,000 or more than 120,000 public chains were excluded, along with four or five repertoires with anomalous nucleotide sharing. Not all clones reach the TCRdb copy of this immuneACCESS table, which keeps in-frame sequences only. Checked studies attribute under half of the gap to unresolved V genes and leave the rest unexplained. That table gives V, J and clone size, and the DNA gave D and trimming. The sample table shows fewer than 200,000 clones, and around 81% are seen once. The ten largest make up 13% of the sample.

Overall results and qualifications from the work: While some public TCRs were present in many individuals, most TCR sequences turned up only very rarely across donors. In a later analysis, several top co-occurrence clusters were reported to appear linked to parvovirus B19, influenza, CMV and Epstein-Barr virus. In both the original and validation cohorts, the classifier was reported to diagnose cytomegalovirus status with high specificity and sensitivity. Compared with the 666-donor mean, donors in an Asian-associated ancestry cluster had fewer N-insertions in productive TCRs, according to a later genetic analysis. A group of highly shared sequence variants was considered likely to be a technical artifact of the sequencing pipeline. Correlated functional status among segregating V segments might reflect linkage disequilibrium, but an unknown experimental factor could not be ruled out. Compared with equally common non-associated chains, HLA-associated TCR beta chains in a later analysis were more clonally expanded and had lower generation probabilities. A later analysis found that TCR association rates varied across HLA loci, with DRB1 alleles showing the most associated TCRs and HLA-C alleles the fewest. A few of the identified cytomegalovirus-associated TCR beta chains were confirmed in vitro to be specific for cytomegalovirus antigens. At a false discovery rate of 0.05, a later analysis linked roughly 17,000 TCR beta sequences to specific HLA alleles. Because HLA typing was unavailable for some donors at each locus, only the typed subset was used in association tests. Because counts were too low, 15 to 20 rarely observed V segments, including chromosome 9 orphons, were excluded from the earlier analysis of some 540 of the donors. CMV serostatus was the only immune exposure information available for the cohort. In the study, approximately 150 TCR beta chains were listed as associated with cytomegalovirus. According to the authors, the approach could potentially be generalized to other disease states and immunological phenotypes. A further reported finding was that TCR beta sequences accurately predicted the HLA-A and HLA-B alleles for most subjects in the first cohort. In a later analysis, most CMV-associated TCR beta chains were found to appear HLA-restricted, with HLA associations seemingly driven largely by CMV exposure. When HLA alleles, especially DR and DQ, strongly co-occurred, TCR associations were difficult to assign to individual alleles. In an earlier analysis of some 640 of the donors, most TCR beta V segments were observed in productive rearrangements about 87% or about 30% of the time, broadly matching IMGT annotations. V-gene and J-gene trimming of TCR beta chains was associated with a missense DCLRE1C variant in a later genetic analysis, and the association was replicated in an independent cohort. This cohort had only TCR beta chains sequenced, and the lack of alpha or paired-chain data limited which features could be detected. Roughly uniform sequencing depth across donors was assumed in presence/absence analyses, although this assumption may not hold.

Comment on this clone: The target of this receptor is not known. One base away there is no much larger clone; base qualities are not given.

The cohort comprised 550 to 700 healthy bone marrow donors. At the time of sampling, every cohort member was nominally healthy, though immune exposures that went unrecorded were likely present. The donor was CMV seronegative and was included in the group of hundreds of seronegative cohort members. Each donor provided a peripheral blood sample, and peripheral blood mononuclear cells were used for TCR beta sequencing. Genomic DNA was extracted from the blood cell samples with the Qiagen DNeasy Blood Extraction Kit. Source material: PBMCs. The clonotype originates from a woman aged 50 to 65 in good health and CMV-seronegative.

The CDR3: CASMATSGPETQYF. The sequenced DNA: TGTGCCAGCATGGCAACTAGCGGGCCGGAGACCCAGTACTTC. This receptor chain uses TRBV2 and TRBJ2-5; 9 junctional bases match TRBD2. At the junction V is shortened by 7 bases and J by 5 bases; bases outside the gene matches: 8. The CDR3 runs 14 residues from the cysteine to the phenylalanine. Of all the DNA, just the CDR3 is kept, 42 bases in frame from base 1. Taken from the germline V gene, the CDR1 and CDR2 loops are SNHLY and FYNNEI.